These 21 T cell receptor beta chains were all obtained from the same sample, sequenced in a study of lymphopenia after photon versus proton radiotherapy. Sequenced by immunoSEQ multiplex PCR; TCRdb stores in-frame clones only, minus some. The sample contains tens of thousands of clones, roughly 90% of which appear only once. The starting material was peripheral blood, obtained from a patient treated with photon-based radiotherapy. The receptors originated from a woman aged 35 to 49 with cholangiocarcinoma.

The rearrangement uses TRBV28 and TRBJ1-2; the D is unclear. Deletions cut 7 bases from V and 4 bases from J, with 19 bases between. Germline V gives CDR1 MDHEN, CDR2 SYDVKM. The CDR3 extends over 15 amino acids. In DNA, the CDR3 is TGTGCCAGCATCCCGATCGCCGGTAATAGCTATGGCTACACCTTC. Its protein is CASIPIAGNSYGYTF.

This chain links TRBV30 with TRBJ2-3; 15 bases agree with TRBD2. CDR3 length equals 16 residues. Germline V gene sequence: CDR1 GTSNPN, CDR2 SVGIG (reference sequence). V dropped 4 bases and J dropped 3; count of bases not matched to a gene: 5. The CDR3 DNA sequence: TGTGCCTGGACCACCGGGACTAGCGGGAGGACAGATACGCAGTATTTT. Translating gives CAWTTGTSGRTDTQYF.

The chain couples TRBV30 to TRBJ2-7; perhaps TRBD2 as D (6 bases). Trimming removed 8 bases from V and 4 bases from J, with 21 bases in between. CDR3 length: 14 amino acids. CDR1 and CDR2 (germline): GTSNPN, SVGIG (reference sequence). CDR3 loop: CAIDNIGGGYEQYF. The CDR3 coding sequence is TGTGCCATAGACAACATCGGGGGTGGGTACGAGCAGTACTTC.

The chain employs TRBV7-2 and TRBJ2-7, with 12 bases aligning to TRBD2. The length of the CDR3 is 16 residues. Trimming took 5 bases from V and 4 from J; bases not matched to a gene: 9. Germline CDR1 reads SGHTA; CDR2 reads FQGNSA. The CDR3 nucleotides are TGTGCCAGCAGCGGACATAGGACTAGCGGGAAATACGAGCAGTACTTC. This sequence encodes CASSGHRTSGKYEQYF.

The chain uses TRBV5-1 and TRBJ2-3; a weak D match, TRBD2 (6 bases). This CDR3 contains 15 residues. Trimming left V 5 bases short and J 4 bases short, with 17 bases between. The germline V gene has CDR1 SGHRS and CDR2 YFSETQ. CDR3 amino acids: CASRPTRAGPDTQYF. The CDR3, as DNA: TGCGCCAGCAGACCCACCCGAGCGGGCCCAGATACGCAGTATTTT.

The DNA for the CDR3 is TGTGCCAGCAGGGGGAGCTCCTACGAGCAGTACTTC. It yields the protein CASRGSSYEQYF. The chain has TRBV28 and TRBJ2-7; D perhaps matches TRBD2 (5 bases). The length of the CDR3 is 12 residues. Germline V CDR1 and CDR2: MDHEN, SYDVKM. The V end was cut by 6 bases, the J end by 0 bases, with 6 bases between.

This clone was seen once. J is TRBJ1-1 and V is TRBV5-1; 12 bases map to TRBD1. The CDR3 contains 17 residues. Unmatched junction bases numbered 5, after V lost 0 bases and J lost 2 bases. Germline V lookup: CDR1 SGHRS, CDR2 YFSETQ. The CDR3 spells CASSLAVGTGGNTEAFF. Here the CDR3 DNA reads TGCGCCAGCAGCTTGGCCGTAGGGACAGGGGGCAACACTGAAGCTTTCTTT.

The chain is built from TRBV30 and TRBJ1-1; D unresolved. V lost 3 bases to trimming and J lost 2 bases, with 10 bases between them. The CDR3 consists of 13 residues. CDR1 and CDR2 (germline): GTSNPN, SVGIG (reference sequence). This CDR3 is CAWSPPPNTEAFF. Written as DNA, the CDR3 is TGTGCCTGGAGCCCCCCCCCTAACACTGAAGCTTTCTTT. Complete variable domain (other parts from reference TRBV30 and TRBJ1-1): SQTIHQWPATLVQPVGSPLSLECTVEGTSNPNLYWYRQAAGRGLQLLFYSVGIGQISSEVPQNLSASRPQDRQFILSSKKLLLSDSGFYLCAWSPPPNTEAFFGQGTRLTVV.

This clone was recorded only once. The chain joins TRBV28 to TRBJ1-2, with a possible D match to TRBD1 (6 bases). The V gene lost 4 bases and the J gene lost 6 bases, with 18 bases spanning the gap. The germline V gene has CDR1 MDHEN and CDR2 SYDVKM. The CDR3 is 15 amino acids. The CDR3 DNA is TGTGCCAGCAGTTCAGTCCAGGGGCGCATCGATGGCTACACCTTC. Translated, it gives CASSSVQGRIDGYTF.

J is TRBJ2-3 and V is TRBV6-6, with unresolved D. CDR1 is MNHNY and CDR2 is SVGAGI in the germline V gene (reference sequence). Between the trimmed V and J ends, which lost 2 bases and 6 bases, there was a span of 6 bases. The CDR3 is 12 amino acids. Here the CDR3 DNA reads TGTGCCAGCAGTTACCCCCTTGATACGCAGTATTTT. It is translated as CASSYPLDTQYF.

V is TRBV27 and J is TRBJ1-2, with 7 bases matching TRBD1. CDR3 length equals 14 residues. The J segment lost 4 bases and the V segment lost 4 bases, leaving 6 bases of the junction unmatched. CDR1 is MNHEY, CDR2 SMNVEV, per germline (reference sequence). The CDR3 region has the DNA TGTGCCAGCAGTTCCTCGACAGGGAGCTATGGCTACACCTTC. Amino acid sequence: CASSSSTGSYGYTF.

This clone came up once. The DNA for the CDR3 is TGTGCCACCAGCAGAGATGGGGCGAATCAGCCCCAGCATTTT. This translates into CATSRDGANQPQHF. V is TRBV15 and J is TRBJ1-5; possible D gene TRBD1, 5 bases. V lost 0 bases and J lost 4, with 7 bases in between. Germline V gene lookup returns CDR1 LNHNV and CDR2 YYDKDF (reference sequence). The CDR3 covers 14 residues.

This sequence joins TRBV2 and TRBJ2-7, with D uncertain. Trimming stripped 2 bases from V and 4 bases from J, with 15 bases between. This CDR3 is 15 amino acids long. CDR1 and CDR2 (germline): SNHLY, FYNNEI. CDR3 DNA: TGTGCCAGCAGTGAATCCGTAAACTCAAATTACGAGCAGTACTTC. Protein sequence: CASSESVNSNYEQYF.

V and J are TRBV4-1 and TRBJ2-5; D not certain. Germline CDR1 and CDR2: MGHRA and YSYEKL. V was clipped by 1 base and J by 5 bases, with 20 bases between them. The CDR3 totals 17 residues. In DNA form, the CDR3 reads TGCGCCAGCAGCCAAGTCGGTCTTTATTGGGGTAGGGAGACCCAGTACTTC. This gives the protein CASSQVGLYWGRETQYF.

This chain connects TRBV30 to TRBJ2-3; 10 bases are a match to TRBD2. CDR1 and CDR2 (germline): GTSNPN, SVGIG (reference sequence). V shed 0 bases, J shed 4 bases, and the junction held 4 bases outside the gene matches. The CDR3 is 15 residues long. In nucleotides, the CDR3 is TGTGCCTGGAGTGTACCTAGCGGGGGTTCAGATACGCAGTATTTT. Translating gives CAWSVPSGGSDTQYF.

The chain combines TRBV6-1 with TRBJ2-2; D is perhaps TRBD1 (5 bases). Germline V gene lookup returns CDR1 MNHNS and CDR2 SASEGT. The germline V and J ends were trimmed by 1 base and 4 bases, with 13 bases remaining between them. CDR3 size: 16 residues. CDR3 bases: TGTGCCAGCAGTGAAGAGTTTGGACAACCCACCGGGGAGCTGTTTTTT. Amino acids: CASSEEFGQPTGELFF.

The chain is built from TRBV10-3 and TRBJ1-1; perhaps TRBD1 as D (5 bases). CDR3 length: 14 amino acids. V was pared by 4 bases and J by 3 bases, with 12 bases between. Germline CDR1 and CDR2: ENHRY and SYGVKD. DNA for the CDR3: TGTGCCATCAGTGCGGCAGGGCGTGACACTGAAGCTTTCTTT. As protein: CAISAAGRDTEAFF.

This chain links TRBV28 with TRBJ2-7; D remains unclear. Germline values: CDR1 MDHEN, CDR2 SYDVKM. The ends were cut back, 6 bases at V and 5 bases at J, with 17 bases in the middle. This CDR3 is built from 14 residues. CDR3 sequence (DNA): TGTGCCAGCAGACCCGCATCCCCGGGCGACGAGCAGTACTTC. Protein sequence: CASRPASPGDEQYF.

The J gene is TRBJ1-6, the V gene TRBV5-1; 10 bases are shared with TRBD1. CDR1 and CDR2 (germline): SGHRS, YFSETQ. The CDR3 totals 14 residues. V lost 4 bases and J lost 7; bases outside the gene matches: 2. The CDR3 loop is CASSLGQGNSPLHF. The DNA for the CDR3 is TGCGCCAGCAGCCTGGGACAGGGGAATTCACCCCTCCACTTT.

This clone was picked up one time. V gene TRBV29-1 combines with J gene TRBJ2-7; 8 bases match TRBD1. The V gene end was trimmed by 7 bases and the J gene end by 3 bases; junction bases not matched to a gene: 2. This CDR3 comprises 11 residues. Germline CDR1 SQVTM, CDR2 ANQGSEA. The DNA of the CDR3 is TGCAGCGGACAGGGGATCTACGAGCAGTACTTC. This encodes CSGQGIYEQYF.

This clone was counted a few times. The chain joins TRBV28 to TRBJ1-1; perhaps TRBD1 as D (6 bases). The V and J ends lost 7 bases and 3 bases respectively, with 18 bases between them. The CDR3 extends over 15 amino acids. Germline V gene sequence: CDR1 MDHEN, CDR2 SYDVKM. Written as DNA, the CDR3 is TGTGCCAGCATATGGGGGGGCGCATCTCACACTGAAGCTTTCTTT. Translating gives CASIWGGASHTEAFF.